This entry lists 10 T cell receptor beta chains sequenced from one sample in a study of regulatory T cells in long-lasting Graves disease. CDR3-region Arm-PCR and iRepertoire HTBI primers produced the TCR beta libraries. One entry per CDR3 protein, called by TCRdb with MiXCR from the multiplex PCR reads. The sample comprises roughly 400,000 distinct CDR3 sequences, roughly 15% of which are singletons, and about 25% rests with the top ten. Time point reported: newly diagnosed GD, antithyroid drugs for less than 3 months. The TCR library was made from RNA that had been extracted from PBMCs in TRIzol. This sample was also put to use in a study of T cells in Graves' hyperthyroidism and ophthalmopathy.

Sequences were derived from peripheral blood mononuclear cells (PBMCs), sampled at new diagnosis, from a patient treated with antithyroid drugs. These receptor sequences come from a woman aged 18-29 years with Graves disease.

The chain is built from TRBV19 and TRBJ2-1; D uncertain. V shed 7 bases and J shed 0 bases, with 10 bases lying between them. Germline V gives CDR1 LNHDA, CDR2 SQIVND (reference sequence). The CDR3 totals 14 residues. CDR3 DNA sequence: TGTGCCAGTACCACTTCGCGCTCCTACAATGAGCAGTTCTTC. This translates into CASTTSRSYNEQFF.

This clonotype was recorded many times. The DNA for the CDR3 is TGTGCCAGCACCCTGGGACTGCTGAACACCGGGGAGCTGTTTTTT. This codes for CASTLGLLNTGELFF. This chain connects TRBV12-3 or TRBV12-4 to TRBJ2-2, with D possibly matching TRBD2 (6 bases). The CDR3 contains 15 residues. The V gene lost 7 bases and the J gene lost 1 base, with 13 bases spanning the gap.

Points on this clonotype: A much larger clone differs by one base, so this may be a read error. J is TRBJ2-7 and V is TRBV15; TRBD2 matches 7 bases. CDR3 length: 13 amino acids. Germline loops: CDR1 LNHNV, CDR2 YYDKDF (reference sequence). CDR3 amino acids: CSTSRGLAYEQYF. DNA for the CDR3: TGTTCCACCAGCAGAGGACTAGCCTACGAGCAGTACTTC.

CDR3 nucleotides: TGTGCCAGCAGATCAGGGATCGGCAACACCATATATTTT. Translation: CASRSGIGNTIYF. The rearrangement joins TRBV12-3 or TRBV12-4 to TRBJ1-3, with a weak D call TRBD1 (5 bases). The V end was cut by 6 bases, the J end by 7 bases, with 13 bases between. This CDR3 is built from 13 residues.

This sequence joins TRBV29-1 and TRBJ1-5, with unresolved D. The CDR3 spans 11 residues. CDR1 SQVTM and CDR2 ANQGSEA come from the germline V gene. The V end lost 8 bases, the J end lost 7 bases, and 12 bases lay between the germline ends. For the CDR3, the DNA is TGCAGCCCACCTTCTCCCCAGCCCCAGCATTTT. This encodes CSPPSPQPQHF. Complete variable domain (other parts from reference TRBV29-1 and TRBJ1-5): SAVISQKPSRDICQRGTSLTIQCQVDSQVTMMFWYRQQPGQSLTLIATANQGSEATYESGFVIDKFPISRPNLTFSTLTVSNMSPEDSSIYLCSPPSPQPQHFGDGTRLSIL.

This clonotype was counted ten times or more. The chain combines TRBV3-1 with TRBJ2-3, with 10 bases aligning to TRBD1. Germline V lookup: CDR1 LGHDT, CDR2 YNNKEL (reference sequence). The CDR3 runs to 15 residues. Trimming at V came to 8 bases and at J to 4 bases, leaving 9 bases not matched to a gene. The CDR3 spells CASGVGQGTSDTQYF. DNA for the CDR3: TGTGCCAGCGGGGTGGGACAGGGGACGTCAGATACGCAGTATTTT.

Comment on this clonotype: This may be a read error, as it is one base from a much larger clone. The V and J genes are TRBV24-1 and TRBJ1-5; a weak D match, TRBD1 (5 bases). The CDR3 is made up of 13 amino acids. The germline CDR1 and CDR2 sequences are KGHDR and SFDVKD. CDR3 loop: CATGDQGSQPQHF. As DNA, the CDR3 is TGTGCCACCGGTGATCAGGGTTCTCAGCCCCAGCATTTT.

This clonotype was counted ten times or more. The chain carries TRBV20-1 and TRBJ2-7; a weak D match, TRBD1 (7 bases). The germline V and J ends were trimmed by 6 bases and 0 bases, with 12 bases remaining between them. The CDR3 is made up of 13 amino acids. The germline CDR1 and CDR2 sequences are DFQATT and SNEGSKA (reference sequence). The chain's CDR3 is CSAAGQRSYEQYF. In nucleotides, the CDR3 is TGCAGTGCCGCGGGACAGCGCTCCTACGAGCAGTACTTC.

At least ten counts were recorded for this clonotype. The chain joins TRBV30 to TRBJ2-1; no reliable D call. The CDR3 extends over 15 amino acids. The V end was cut by 0 bases, the J end by 0 bases, with 9 bases between. Germline CDR1 is GTSNPN and CDR2 is SVGIG (reference sequence). This CDR3 is CAWSVKRSSYNEQFF. CDR3 nucleotide sequence: TGTGCCTGGAGTGTAAAGCGAAGCTCCTACAATGAGCAGTTCTTC.

There are a few counts of this clonotype. The rearrangement links TRBV6-5 to TRBJ2-3; 14 bases align to TRBD2. The germline V gene encodes CDR1 MNHEY and CDR2 SVGAGI. V shed 2 bases and J 3 bases; nucleotides not matched to a gene: 10. The CDR3 spans 19 residues. CDR3 sequence reads: CASSYRGLAGVKGTDTQYF. CDR3 DNA sequence: TGTGCCAGCAGTTACAGGGGACTAGCGGGAGTAAAGGGGACAGATACGCAGTATTTT.